One T cell receptor beta chain is described in this entry. Its antigen is currently unknown. Mouse gene names and germline throughout. The CDR3 end lies 1 residue beyond the end of the read and is filled in from the germline J gene. In germline, CDR1 is NNHDY, CDR2 SYVADS. The trim removed 2 bases at V and 7 bases at J, leaving 3 bases unmatched. This CDR3 is 14 amino acids long. TCRbeta CDR3 was sequenced at survey depth with template counts. Produced via immunoSEQ multiplex PCR; TCRdb's table is partial and in-frame only. The sample lists about 48,000 clones, roughly 75% seen once, with about 0.71% in the top ten. This sample stems from a study of tissue T cells after allogeneic stem cell transplantation. Broader study findings: Anatomically similar tissues had similar TCR repertoires within each patient. Shared clones across patients were few; motif clustering revealed tissue-specific shared signatures. Limitations included a small, clinically heterogeneous cohort and limited sampling depth.

Source material: sorted cells pooled from one or two spleens. This rearrangement joins TRBV13-3 to TRBJ2-5, with 11 bases aligning to TRBD1. The origin of this receptor is a pool of C57BL/6 mice in good health. CDR3 DNA, as far as it was read: TGTGCCAGCAGTGAGGGACAGGGGGGAAACACCCAGTAC. Translation: CASSEGQGGNTQY. The CDR3 reads in full as CASSEGQGGNTQYF.